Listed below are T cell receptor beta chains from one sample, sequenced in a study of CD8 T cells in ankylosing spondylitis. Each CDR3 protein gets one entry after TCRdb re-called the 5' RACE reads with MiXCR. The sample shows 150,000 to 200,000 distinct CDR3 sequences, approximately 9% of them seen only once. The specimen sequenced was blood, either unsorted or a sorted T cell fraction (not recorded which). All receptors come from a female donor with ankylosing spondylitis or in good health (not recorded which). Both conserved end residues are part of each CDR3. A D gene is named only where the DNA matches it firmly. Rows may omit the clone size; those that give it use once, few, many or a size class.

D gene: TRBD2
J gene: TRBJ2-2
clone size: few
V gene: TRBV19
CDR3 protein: CASPGLAGGRTGELFF
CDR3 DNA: TGTGCTAGCCCGGGACTAGCGGGAGGTCGTACCGGGGAGCTGTTTTTT

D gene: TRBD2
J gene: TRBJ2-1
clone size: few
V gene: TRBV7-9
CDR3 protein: CASSLSGTTEEQFF
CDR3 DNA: TGTGCCAGCAGCTTATCAGGGACTACGGAGGAGCAGTTCTTC

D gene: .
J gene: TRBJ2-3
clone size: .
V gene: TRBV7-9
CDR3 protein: CASSSSVGGPSTDTQYF
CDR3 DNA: TGTGCCAGCAGCTCCTCGGTGGGCGGGCCTAGCACAGATACGCAGTATTTT

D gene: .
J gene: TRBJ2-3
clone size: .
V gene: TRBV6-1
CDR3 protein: CASSRVYTDTQYF
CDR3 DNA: TGTGCCAGCAGTCGGGTATACACAGATACGCAGTATTTT

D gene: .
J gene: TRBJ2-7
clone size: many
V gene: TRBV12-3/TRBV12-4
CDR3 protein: CASTWDGITYEQYF
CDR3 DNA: TGTGCCAGCACCTGGGATGGAATAACCTACGAGCAGTACTTC

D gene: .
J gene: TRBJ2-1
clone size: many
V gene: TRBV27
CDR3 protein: CASSFAVGGPASNEQFF
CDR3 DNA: TGTGCCAGCAGTTTCGCCGTTGGAGGGCCGGCGAGCAATGAGCAGTTCTTC

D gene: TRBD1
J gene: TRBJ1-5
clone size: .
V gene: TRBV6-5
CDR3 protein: CASSYRTGHQPQHF
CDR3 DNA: TGTGCCAGCAGTTACCGGACAGGGCATCAGCCCCAGCATTTT

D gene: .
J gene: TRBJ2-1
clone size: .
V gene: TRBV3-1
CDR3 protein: CASSQDHGPSYNEQFF
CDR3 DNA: TGTGCCAGCAGCCAAGATCACGGGCCCTCCTACAATGAGCAGTTCTTC

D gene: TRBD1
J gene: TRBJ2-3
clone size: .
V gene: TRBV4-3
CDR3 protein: CASSQDSLGTAVF
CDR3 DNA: TGCGCCAGCAGCCAAGATAGCCTCGGGACAGCTGTTTTT

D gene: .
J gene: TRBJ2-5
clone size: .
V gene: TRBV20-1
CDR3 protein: CSASLAGRSWETQYF
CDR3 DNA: TGCAGTGCTAGTCTTGCGGGGCGGTCCTGGGAGACCCAGTACTTC

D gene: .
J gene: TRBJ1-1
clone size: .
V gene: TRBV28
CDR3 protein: CASSLGIGANTEAFF
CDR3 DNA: TGTGCCAGCAGTTTAGGTATTGGGGCGAACACTGAAGCTTTCTTT

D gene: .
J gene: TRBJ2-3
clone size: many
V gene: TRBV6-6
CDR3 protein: CASSPADTQYF
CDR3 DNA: TGTGCCAGCAGCCCCGCGGATACGCAGTATTTT

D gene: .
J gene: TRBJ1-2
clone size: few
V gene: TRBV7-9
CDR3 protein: CASSFFQGRVAGYTF
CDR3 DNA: TGTGCCAGCAGCTTTTTTCAGGGGAGAGTGGCTGGCTACACCTTC

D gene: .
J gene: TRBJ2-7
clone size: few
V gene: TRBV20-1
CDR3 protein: CSAREASFYEQYF
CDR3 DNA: TGCAGTGCTAGAGAGGCTAGTTTCTACGAGCAGTACTTC

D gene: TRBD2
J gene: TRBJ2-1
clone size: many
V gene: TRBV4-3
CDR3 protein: CASSQDGGANGGVYNEQFF
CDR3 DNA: TGCGCCAGCAGCCAAGACGGTGGGGCGAACGGGGGGGTCTACAATGAGCAGTTCTTC

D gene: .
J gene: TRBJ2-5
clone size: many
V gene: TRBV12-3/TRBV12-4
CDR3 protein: CASQRDFRETQYF
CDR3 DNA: TGTGCCAGCCAGAGGGACTTTCGGGAGACCCAGTACTTC

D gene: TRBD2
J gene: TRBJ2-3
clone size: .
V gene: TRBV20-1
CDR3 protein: CSARDLRREFDTQYF
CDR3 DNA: TGCAGTGCTAGAGATCTTAGGCGGGAGTTCGATACGCAGTATTTT

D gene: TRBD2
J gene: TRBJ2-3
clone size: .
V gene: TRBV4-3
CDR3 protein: CASSLSLAGVDTQYF
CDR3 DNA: TGCGCCAGCAGCCTCTCACTAGCGGGAGTGGATACGCAGTATTTT

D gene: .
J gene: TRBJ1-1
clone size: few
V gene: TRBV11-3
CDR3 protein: CASTLGAMNTEAFF
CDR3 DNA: TGTGCCAGCACCTTAGGGGCGATGAACACTGAAGCTTTCTTT

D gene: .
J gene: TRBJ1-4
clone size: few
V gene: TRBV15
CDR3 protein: CATSSLEGKNEKLFF
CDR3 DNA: TGTGCCACCAGCAGCTTAGAGGGCAAGAATGAAAAACTGTTTTTT

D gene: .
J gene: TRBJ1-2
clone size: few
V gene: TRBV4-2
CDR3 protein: CASNRGVGGNTF
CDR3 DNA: TGTGCCAGCAACCGGGGGGTGGGGGGTAACACCTTC

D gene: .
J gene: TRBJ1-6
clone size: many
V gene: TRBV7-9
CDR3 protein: CASSPGTDNSPLHF
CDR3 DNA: TGTGCCAGCAGCCCCGGGACTGATAATTCACCCCTCCACTTT

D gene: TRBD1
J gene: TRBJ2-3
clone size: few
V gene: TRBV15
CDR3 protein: CATSDPGSTGIDTQYF
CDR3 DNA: TGTGCCACCAGCGATCCCGGATCGACAGGGATAGATACGCAGTATTTT